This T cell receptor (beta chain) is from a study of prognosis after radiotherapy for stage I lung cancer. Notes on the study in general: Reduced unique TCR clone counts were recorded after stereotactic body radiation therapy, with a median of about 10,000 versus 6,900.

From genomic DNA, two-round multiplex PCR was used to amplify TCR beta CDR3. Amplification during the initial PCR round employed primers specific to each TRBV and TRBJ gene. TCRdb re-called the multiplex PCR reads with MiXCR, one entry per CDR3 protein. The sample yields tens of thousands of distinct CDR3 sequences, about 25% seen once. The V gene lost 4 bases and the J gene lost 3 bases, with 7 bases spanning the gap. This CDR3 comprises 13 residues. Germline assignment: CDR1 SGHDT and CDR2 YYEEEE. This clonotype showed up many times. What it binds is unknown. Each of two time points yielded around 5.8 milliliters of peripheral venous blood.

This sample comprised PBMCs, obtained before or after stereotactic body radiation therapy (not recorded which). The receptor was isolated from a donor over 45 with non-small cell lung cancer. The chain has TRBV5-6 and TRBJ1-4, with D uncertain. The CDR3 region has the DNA TGTGCCAGCAGCCTCCGGGCTAATGAAAAACTGTTTTTT. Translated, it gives CASSLRANEKLFF.